Below are 8 T cell receptor beta chains sequenced from a single sample in a study of shared clonotypes between healthy human individuals. Generated by immunoSEQ multiplex PCR, the TCRdb table keeps only in-frame clones and is missing some. This sample has around 980,000 clones, with 75% to 85% found just once. Sequencing input: memory CD4+ T cells from PBMCs. Subset reported: CD45RA-negative fraction. These receptors came from a man aged 18 to 35 in good health. Some clones in this sample may be carry-over from other donors' samples.

The V gene is TRBV7-2, the J gene TRBJ1-5; 7 bases fit TRBD1. There are 13 residues in the CDR3. CDR1 is SGHTA, CDR2 FQGNSA, per germline. Trimming cost V 4 bases and J 5 bases; bases outside gene matches: 2. CDR3: CASSSDRYQPQHF. CDR3 sequence (DNA): TGTGCCAGCAGCTCGGACAGGTATCAGCCCCAGCATTTT.

This chain links TRBV7-9 with TRBJ2-5; 9 nucleotides align to TRBD2. The trim removed 0 bases at V and 5 bases at J, leaving 4 bases unmatched. Germline CDR1 SEHNR, CDR2 FQNEAQ (reference sequence). This CDR3 has 15 amino acids. The CDR3 sequence: CASSLAAGGRETQYF. CDR3 bases: TGTGCCAGCAGCTTAGCGGCGGGAGGGAGGGAGACCCAGTACTTC. Together with reference TRBV7-9 and TRBJ2-5, the CDR3 gives the full variable domain: DTGVSQNPRHKITKRGQNVTFRCDPISEHNRLYWYRQTLGQGPEFLTYFQNEAQLEKSRLLSDRFSAERPKGSFSTLEIQRTEQGDSAMYLCASSLAAGGRETQYFGPGTRLLVL.

The rearrangement uses TRBV7-9 and TRBJ2-4; TRBD1 is a possible D gene (5 bases). The CDR3 contains 14 residues. V lost 1 base and J lost 1, with 5 bases in between. The germline V gene encodes CDR1 SEHNR and CDR2 FQNEAQ (reference sequence). The CDR3 region is CASSLGQAKNIQYF. CDR3 sequence (DNA): TGTGCCAGCAGCTTAGGACAGGCCAAAAACATTCAGTACTTC.

This clone was counted only a few times. The CDR3 coding sequence is TGTGCCAGCAGGCCTCGGACTAGCGGGCCTACCGGGGAGCTGTTTTTT. This sequence encodes CASRPRTSGPTGELFF. The J gene is TRBJ2-2, the V gene TRBV2; TRBD2 agrees at 11 bases. With 6 bases clipped from V and 5 bases from J, the junction kept 8 bases outside the gene matches. Per the germline V gene, CDR1 is SNHLY and CDR2 is FYNNEI. The CDR3 extends over 16 amino acids.

In this sample, this clone turned up once. V is TRBV27 and J is TRBJ2-4; 14 bases are a match to TRBD2. V gave up 5 bases and J gave up 4 bases; unmatched junction bases: 4. The length of the CDR3 is 16 residues. Germline V lookup: CDR1 MNHEY, CDR2 SMNVEV (reference sequence). The CDR3 region is CASSTGTSGRKNIQYF. In DNA, the CDR3 is TGTGCCAGCAGTACAGGGACTAGCGGGAGAAAAAACATTCAGTACTTC.

This clone came up a few times. The chain uses TRBV11-2 and TRBJ2-2; D is unresolved. V lost 3 bases to trimming and J lost 7 bases, with 15 bases between them. Germline V gene data show CDR1 as SGHAT and CDR2 as FQNNGV. The CDR3 totals 15 residues. The CDR3 here is CASSFLTTLGGELFF. The CDR3 DNA reads as TGTGCCAGCAGCTTCCTAACGACACTGGGCGGGGAGCTGTTTTTT. Using reference TRBV11-2 and TRBJ2-2 for the parts outside the CDR3, the full variable domain is EAGVAQSPRYKIIEKRQSVAFWCNPISGHATLYWYQQILGQGPKLLIQFQNNGVVDDSQLPKDRFSAERLKGVDSTLKIQPAKLEDSAVYLCASSFLTTLGGELFFGEGSRLTVL.

Of note for this clone: The sample contains more than one DNA sequence encoding this CDR3. The chain carries TRBV18 and TRBJ1-1; possible D gene TRBD1, 5 bases. This CDR3 contains 15 residues. Trimming left V 3 bases short and J 1 base short, with 12 bases between. Germline assignment: CDR1 KGHSH and CDR2 LQKENI. The CDR3, as DNA: TGTGCCAGCTCACCCCAGGGCGTGGGGAACACTGAAGCTTTCTTT. Translating it yields CASSPQGVGNTEAFF.

This clone occurred a few times. The junction and the germline gene differ at one end; a read error may be behind it. V and J are TRBV19 and TRBJ2-3, with 11 bases that match TRBD2. The CDR3 runs to 15 residues. The germline V gene has CDR1 LNHDA and CDR2 SQIVND (reference sequence). The CDR3 loop is CASSIAGGPWNTQYF. The CDR3 DNA is TGTGCCAGTAGCATAGCGGGAGGGCCTTGGAATACGCAGTATTTT. The full variable domain, completed using reference TRBV19 and TRBJ2-3, is DGGITQSPKYLFRKEGQNVTLSCEQNLNHDAMYWYRQDPGQGLRLIYYSQIVNDFQKGDIAEGYSVSREKKESFPLTVTSAQKNPTAFYLCASSIAGGPWNTQYFGPGTRLTVL.